This T cell receptor beta chain was sequenced for a study of blood T cell repertoires in COVID-19. Study summary: Acute-phase and convalescent COVID-19 samples originated in the United States, Italy and Spain. T cells, B-cell-depleted T cells, or PBMCs provided the cDNA or gDNA that served as material.

Authors' processing steps: Counts of nucleated cells, estimated from reference gene primer amplification, were obtained. The table came from immunoSEQ multiplex PCR; TCRdb's copy has only in-frame clones and leaves some out. V, J and clone size were drawn from that table, and D and trimming were deduced from the DNA. This sample carries under 130,000 clones, more than 75% of them seen once, and the ten largest clones take 5% to 7.5%. The V end was cut by 1 base, the J end by 5 bases, with 17 bases between. The germline V gene has CDR1 SGHVS and CDR2 FQNEAQ. This CDR3 contains 16 residues. Input material: peripheral blood. The TCR was taken from a human donor in a cohort sampled during active COVID-19. The chain uses TRBV7-8 and TRBJ2-5, with no clear D. The CDR3 DNA reads TGTGCCAGCAGCTTAGAGTTCGCCGGAATGAGGGAGACCCAGTACTTC. The encoded protein is CASSLEFAGMRETQYF. The complete variable domain, with remaining parts taken from reference TRBV7-8 and TRBJ2-5, reads GAGVSQSPRYKVAKRGQDVALRCDPISGHVSLFWYQQALGQGPEFLTYFQNEAQLDKSGLPSDRFFAERPEGSVSTLKIQRTQQEDSAVYLCASSLEFAGMRETQYFGPGTRLLVL.